One T cell receptor (beta chain) is described in this entry. What it binds is unknown. Treatment of the sample: oral pan-JAK inhibitor, 5-10 mg twice daily. The sample comes from a study of CD8+ T cells in alopecia areata. Looking at the study overall: The drug, oral tofacitinib, was given to treated patients at 5 to 10 mg twice daily. Broader study findings: With just one nonresponder, it is still uncertain whether baseline CD8+ expansion relates to response. In scalp and blood, many expanded lesional clones persisted during tofacitinib. Lesional scalp displayed greater clonality than normal scalp, most notably in alopecia totalis/universalis.

Extracted RNA was reverse transcribed, and the resulting cDNA served as sequencing template. Here immunoSEQ multiplex PCR was the method, and the copy in TCRdb shows in-frame clones only, minus some. Altogether 190,000 or so clones are present, around 58% being singletons, with the ten largest covering approximately 12%. Trimming cost V 4 bases and J 4 bases; bases outside gene matches: 13. The CDR3 extends over 17 amino acids. CDR1 MGHRA and CDR2 YSYEKL come from the germline V gene. The V and J genes are TRBV4-1 and TRBJ1-5, with TRBD1 identical over 7 bases. Sample: CD8+ T cells sorted from blood, taken at week 24, from a patient treated with tofacitinib. This receptor was taken from a human donor with alopecia areata. As DNA, the CDR3 is TGCGCCAGCAGCCTCTACCCGGGACAGCCGATTAATCAGCCCCAGCATTTT. Protein product: CASSLYPGQPINQPQHF.